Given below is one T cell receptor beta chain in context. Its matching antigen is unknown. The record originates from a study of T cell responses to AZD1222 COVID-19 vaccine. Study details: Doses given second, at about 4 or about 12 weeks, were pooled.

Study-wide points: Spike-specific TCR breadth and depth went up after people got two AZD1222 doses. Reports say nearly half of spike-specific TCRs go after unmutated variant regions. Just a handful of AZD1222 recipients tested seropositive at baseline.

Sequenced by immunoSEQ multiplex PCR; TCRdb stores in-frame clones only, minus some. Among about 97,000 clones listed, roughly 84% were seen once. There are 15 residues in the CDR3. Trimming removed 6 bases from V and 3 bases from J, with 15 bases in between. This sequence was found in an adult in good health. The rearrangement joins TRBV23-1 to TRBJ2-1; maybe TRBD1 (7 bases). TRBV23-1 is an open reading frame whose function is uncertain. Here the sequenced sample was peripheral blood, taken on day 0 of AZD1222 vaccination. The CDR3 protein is CASSPGGQLYNEQFF. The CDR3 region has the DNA TGCGCCAGCAGCCCCGGGGGACAGCTCTACAATGAGCAGTTCTTC.